This T cell receptor (beta chain) is drawn from a study of blood T cells in healthy people across ages. General study results and limits: With donor CMV status unknown, expanded clonotype changes were possibly confounded.

Primers used in a second PCR of roughly 6 to 11 cycles were a sample-barcoded 5' primer and a J-beta primer mix. The template-switch adaptor, which had 12 random nucleotides, put a tag on each cDNA molecule. TCRdb redid the calling of the 5' RACE reads with MiXCR, one entry per CDR3 protein. The data hold about 830,000 distinct CDR3 sequences, with under 80% observed a single time. The CDR3 is 11 amino acids. CDR1 DFQATT and CDR2 SNEGSKA come from the germline V gene (reference sequence). Individuals who donated were healthy Caucasians from Russia aged about 6 to 90. Note on this clonotype: Its antigen is as yet unknown.

The rearrangement links TRBV20-1 to TRBJ1-2, with D possibly being TRBD1 (5 bases). Specimen: blood. The receptor was isolated from a man aged 25 to 40 in good health. CDR3 sequence: CSGGDDYGYTF. The CDR3 DNA reads TGCAGCGGGGGGGACGACTATGGCTACACCTTC.